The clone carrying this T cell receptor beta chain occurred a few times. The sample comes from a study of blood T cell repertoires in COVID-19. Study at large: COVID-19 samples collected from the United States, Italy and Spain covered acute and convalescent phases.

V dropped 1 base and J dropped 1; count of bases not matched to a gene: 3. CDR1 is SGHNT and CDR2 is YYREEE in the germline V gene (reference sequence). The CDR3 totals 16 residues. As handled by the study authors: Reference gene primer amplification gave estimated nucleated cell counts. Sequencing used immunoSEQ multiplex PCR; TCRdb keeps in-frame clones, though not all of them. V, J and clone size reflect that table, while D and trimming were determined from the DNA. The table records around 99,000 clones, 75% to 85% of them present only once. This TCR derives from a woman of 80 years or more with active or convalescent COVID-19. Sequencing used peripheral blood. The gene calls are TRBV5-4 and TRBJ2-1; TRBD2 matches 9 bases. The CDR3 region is CASSLKAGGSYNEQFF. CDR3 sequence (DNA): TGTGCCAGCAGCTTGAAAGCGGGAGGTTCCTACAATGAGCAGTTCTTC.